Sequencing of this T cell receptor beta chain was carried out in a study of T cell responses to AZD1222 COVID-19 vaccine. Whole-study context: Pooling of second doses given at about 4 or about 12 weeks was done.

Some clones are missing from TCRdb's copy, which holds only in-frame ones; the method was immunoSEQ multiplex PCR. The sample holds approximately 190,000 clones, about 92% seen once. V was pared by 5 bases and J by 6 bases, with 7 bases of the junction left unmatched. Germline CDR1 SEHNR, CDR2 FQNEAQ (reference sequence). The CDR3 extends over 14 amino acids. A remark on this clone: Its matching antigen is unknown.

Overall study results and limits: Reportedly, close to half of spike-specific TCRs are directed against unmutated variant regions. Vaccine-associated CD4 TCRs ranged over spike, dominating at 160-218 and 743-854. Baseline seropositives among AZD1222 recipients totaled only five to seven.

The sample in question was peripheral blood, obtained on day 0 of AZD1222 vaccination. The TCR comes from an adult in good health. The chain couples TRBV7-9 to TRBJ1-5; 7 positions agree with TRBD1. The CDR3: CASSNPGGTQPQHF. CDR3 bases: TGTGCCAGCAGCAACCCAGGGGGTACTCAGCCCCAGCATTTT. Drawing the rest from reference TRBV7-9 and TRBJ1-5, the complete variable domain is DTGVSQNPRHKITKRGQNVTFRCDPISEHNRLYWYRQTLGQGPEFLTYFQNEAQLEKSRLLSDRFSAERPKGSFSTLEIQRTEQGDSAMYLCASSNPGGTQPQHFGDGTRLSIL.